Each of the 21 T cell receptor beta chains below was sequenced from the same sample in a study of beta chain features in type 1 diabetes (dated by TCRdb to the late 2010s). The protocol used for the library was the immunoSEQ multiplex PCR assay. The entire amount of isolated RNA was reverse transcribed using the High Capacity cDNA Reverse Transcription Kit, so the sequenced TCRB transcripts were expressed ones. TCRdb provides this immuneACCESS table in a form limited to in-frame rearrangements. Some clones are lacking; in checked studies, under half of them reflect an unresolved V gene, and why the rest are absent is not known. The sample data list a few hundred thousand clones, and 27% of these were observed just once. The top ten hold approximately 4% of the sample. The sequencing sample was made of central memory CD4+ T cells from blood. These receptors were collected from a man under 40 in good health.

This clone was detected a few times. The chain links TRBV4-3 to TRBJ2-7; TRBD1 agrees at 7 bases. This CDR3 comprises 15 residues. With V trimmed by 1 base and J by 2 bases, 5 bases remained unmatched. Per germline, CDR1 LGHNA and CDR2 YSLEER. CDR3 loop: CASSQGLGQAYEQYF. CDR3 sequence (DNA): TGCGCCAGCAGCCAAGGACTCGGACAGGCCTACGAGCAGTACTTC.

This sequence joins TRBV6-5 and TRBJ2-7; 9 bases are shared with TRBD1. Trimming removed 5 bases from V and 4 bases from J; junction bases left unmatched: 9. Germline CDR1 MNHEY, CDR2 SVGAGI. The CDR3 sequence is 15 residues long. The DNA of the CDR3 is TGTGCCAGCAGTCTAACGTGGACAGGGGAGTACGAGCAGTACTTC. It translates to CASSLTWTGEYEQYF.

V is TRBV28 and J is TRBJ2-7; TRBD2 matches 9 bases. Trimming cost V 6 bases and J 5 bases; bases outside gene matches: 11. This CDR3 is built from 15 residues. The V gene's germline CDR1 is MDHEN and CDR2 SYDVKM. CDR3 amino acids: CASSETSGVGNEQYF. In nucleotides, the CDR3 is TGTGCCAGCAGCGAGACTAGCGGAGTTGGTAACGAGCAGTACTTC.

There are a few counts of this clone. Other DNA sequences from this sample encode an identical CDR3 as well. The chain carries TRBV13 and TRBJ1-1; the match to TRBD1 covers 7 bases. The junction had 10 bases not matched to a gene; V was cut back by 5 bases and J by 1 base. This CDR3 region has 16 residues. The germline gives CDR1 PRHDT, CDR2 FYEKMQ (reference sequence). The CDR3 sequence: CASSPRQGRGNTEAFF. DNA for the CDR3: TGTGCCAGCAGCCCCCGACAGGGCAGGGGGAACACTGAAGCTTTCTTT.

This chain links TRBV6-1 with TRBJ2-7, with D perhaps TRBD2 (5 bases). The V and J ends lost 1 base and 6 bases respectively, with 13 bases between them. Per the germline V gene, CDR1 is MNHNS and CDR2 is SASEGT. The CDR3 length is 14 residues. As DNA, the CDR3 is TGTGCCAGCAGTGAAGAGGAGGTACTGCCCGAGCAGTACTTC. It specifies CASSEEEVLPEQYF.

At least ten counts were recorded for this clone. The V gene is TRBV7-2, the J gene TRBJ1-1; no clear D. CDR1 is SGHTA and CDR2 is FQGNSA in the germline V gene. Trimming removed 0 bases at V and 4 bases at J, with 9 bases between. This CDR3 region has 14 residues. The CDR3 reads CASSLAGAATEAFF. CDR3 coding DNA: TGTGCCAGCAGCTTAGCTGGAGCTGCCACTGAAGCTTTCTTT. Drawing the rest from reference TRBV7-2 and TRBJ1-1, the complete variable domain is GAGVSQSPSNKVTEKGKDVELRCDPISGHTALYWYRQSLGQGLEFLIYFQGNSAPDKSGLPSDRFSAERTGGSVSTLTIQRTQQEDSAVYLCASSLAGAATEAFFGQGTRLTVV.

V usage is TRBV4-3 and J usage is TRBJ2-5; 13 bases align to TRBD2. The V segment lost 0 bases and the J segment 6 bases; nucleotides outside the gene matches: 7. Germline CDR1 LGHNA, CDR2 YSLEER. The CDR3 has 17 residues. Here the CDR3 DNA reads TGCGCCAGCAGCCAAGATCTACTAGCGGGAGGGCCTCAGACCCAGTACTTC. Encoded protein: CASSQDLLAGGPQTQYF.

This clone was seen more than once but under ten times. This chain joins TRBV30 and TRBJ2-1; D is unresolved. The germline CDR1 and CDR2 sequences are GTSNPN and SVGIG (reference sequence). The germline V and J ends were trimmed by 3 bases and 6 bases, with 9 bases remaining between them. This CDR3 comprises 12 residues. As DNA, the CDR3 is TGTGCCTGGAGCGTATACGGCAATGAGCAGTTCTTC. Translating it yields CAWSVYGNEQFF.

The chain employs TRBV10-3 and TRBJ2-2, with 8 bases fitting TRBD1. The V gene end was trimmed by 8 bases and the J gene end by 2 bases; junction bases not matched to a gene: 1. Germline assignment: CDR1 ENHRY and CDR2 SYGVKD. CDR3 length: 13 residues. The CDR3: CAIGQGNTGELFF. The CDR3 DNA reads TGTGCCATCGGACAGGGTAACACCGGGGAGCTGTTTTTT.

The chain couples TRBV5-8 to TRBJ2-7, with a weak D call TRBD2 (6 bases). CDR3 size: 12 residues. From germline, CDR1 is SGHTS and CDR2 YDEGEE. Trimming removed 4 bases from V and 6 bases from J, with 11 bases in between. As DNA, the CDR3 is TGTGCCAGCAGCCGCGGGGCGGGCGAGCAGTACTTC. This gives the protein CASSRGAGEQYF. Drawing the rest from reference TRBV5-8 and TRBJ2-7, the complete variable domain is EAGVTQSPTHLIKTRGQQATLRCSPISGHTSVYWYQQALGLGLQFLLWYDEGEERNRGNFPPRFSGRQFPNYSSELNVNALELEDSALYLCASSRGAGEQYFGPGTRLTVT.

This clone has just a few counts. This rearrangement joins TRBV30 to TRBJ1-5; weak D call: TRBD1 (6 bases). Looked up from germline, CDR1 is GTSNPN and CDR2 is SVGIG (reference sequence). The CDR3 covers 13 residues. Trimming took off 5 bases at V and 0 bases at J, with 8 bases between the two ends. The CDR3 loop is CAWAGDSNQPQHF. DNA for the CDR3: TGTGCCTGGGCAGGGGATAGCAATCAGCCCCAGCATTTT.

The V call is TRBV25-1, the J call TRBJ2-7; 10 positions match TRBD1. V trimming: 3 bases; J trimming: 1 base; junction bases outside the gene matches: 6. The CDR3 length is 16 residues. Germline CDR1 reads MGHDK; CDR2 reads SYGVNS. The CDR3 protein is CASSDGGQGSSYEQYF. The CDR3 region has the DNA TGTGCCAGCAGTGATGGGGGACAGGGGTCATCCTACGAGCAGTACTTC.

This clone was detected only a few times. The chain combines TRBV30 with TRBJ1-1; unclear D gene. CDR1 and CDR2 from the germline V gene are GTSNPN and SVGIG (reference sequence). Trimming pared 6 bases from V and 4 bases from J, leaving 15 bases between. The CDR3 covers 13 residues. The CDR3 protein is CACSSFEGTEAFF. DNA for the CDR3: TGTGCCTGTTCCAGCTTCGAGGGCACTGAAGCTTTCTTT. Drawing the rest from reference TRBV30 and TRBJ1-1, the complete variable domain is SQTIHQWPATLVQPVGSPLSLECTVEGTSNPNLYWYRQAAGRGLQLLFYSVGIGQISSEVPQNLSASRPQDRQFILSSKKLLLSDSGFYLCACSSFEGTEAFFGQGTRLTVV.

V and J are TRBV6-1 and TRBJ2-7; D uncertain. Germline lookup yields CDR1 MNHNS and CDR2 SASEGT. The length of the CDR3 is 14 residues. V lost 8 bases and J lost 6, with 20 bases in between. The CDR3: CASRVEQRAGEQYF. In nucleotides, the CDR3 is TGTGCCAGCCGGGTGGAGCAACGGGCCGGCGAGCAGTACTTC.

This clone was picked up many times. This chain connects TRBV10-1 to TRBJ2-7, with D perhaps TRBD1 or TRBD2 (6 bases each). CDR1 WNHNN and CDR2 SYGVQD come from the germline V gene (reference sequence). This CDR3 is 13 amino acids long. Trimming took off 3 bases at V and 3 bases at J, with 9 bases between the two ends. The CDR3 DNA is TGCGCCAGCAGTGAACAGGGAGGCTACGAGCAGTACTTC. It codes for CASSEQGGYEQYF.

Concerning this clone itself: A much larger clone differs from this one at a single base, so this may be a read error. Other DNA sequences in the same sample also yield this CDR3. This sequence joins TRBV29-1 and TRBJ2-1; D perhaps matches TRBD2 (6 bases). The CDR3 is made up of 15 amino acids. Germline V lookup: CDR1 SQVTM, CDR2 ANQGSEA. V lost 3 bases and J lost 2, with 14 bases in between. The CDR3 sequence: CSVDSGGFAYNEQFF. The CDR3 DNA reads TGCAGCGTTGACTCCGGGGGATTCGCCTACAATGAGCAGTTCTTC.

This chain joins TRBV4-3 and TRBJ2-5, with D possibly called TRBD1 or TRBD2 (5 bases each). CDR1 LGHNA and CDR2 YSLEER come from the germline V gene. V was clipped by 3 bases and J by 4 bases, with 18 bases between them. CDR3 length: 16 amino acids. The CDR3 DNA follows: TGCGCCAGCAGCCATTTGGGGACGGGGAATATAGAGACCCAGTACTTC. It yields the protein CASSHLGTGNIETQYF.

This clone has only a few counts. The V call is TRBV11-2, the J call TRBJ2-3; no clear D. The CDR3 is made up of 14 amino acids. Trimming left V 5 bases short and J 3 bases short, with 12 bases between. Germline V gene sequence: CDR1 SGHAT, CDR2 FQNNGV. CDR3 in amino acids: CASSAFAITDTQYF. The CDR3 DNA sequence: TGTGCCAGCAGCGCCTTCGCCATTACAGATACGCAGTATTTT.

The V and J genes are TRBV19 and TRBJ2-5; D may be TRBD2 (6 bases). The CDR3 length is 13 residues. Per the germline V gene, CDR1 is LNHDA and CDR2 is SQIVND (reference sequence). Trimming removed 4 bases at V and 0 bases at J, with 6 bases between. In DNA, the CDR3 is TGTGCCAGTAGTAGGGACTACCAAGAGACCCAGTACTTC. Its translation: CASSRDYQETQYF.

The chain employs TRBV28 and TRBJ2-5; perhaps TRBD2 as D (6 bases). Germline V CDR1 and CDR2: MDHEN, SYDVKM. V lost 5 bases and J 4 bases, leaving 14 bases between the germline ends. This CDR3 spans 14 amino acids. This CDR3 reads CASSLRDFPETQYF. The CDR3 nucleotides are TGTGCCAGCAGTCTCCGGGACTTCCCAGAGACCCAGTACTTC.

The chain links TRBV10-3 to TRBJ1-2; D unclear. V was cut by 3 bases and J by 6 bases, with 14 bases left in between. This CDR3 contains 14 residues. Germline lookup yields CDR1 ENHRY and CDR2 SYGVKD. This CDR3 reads CAISEVGVVNGYTF. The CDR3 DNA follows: TGTGCCATCAGTGAAGTCGGAGTCGTCAATGGCTACACCTTC.